A selection of T cell receptor beta chains follows, all from one sample in a study of cytomegalovirus exposure and HLA in healthy donors. Using immunoSEQ multiplex PCR, the repertoire was profiled, and TCRdb retains in-frame clones only, with some absent. Its clone listing holds more than 95,000 clones. The source material was PBMCs. The origin of the receptors is a middle-aged man in good health and CMV-seronegative. The CDR3 runs from the conserved cysteine through the conserved F or W. Fields, in order: J gene, D gene, V gene, CDR3 DNA, CDR3 protein. D genes are given only for firm matches.

j_call: TRBJ2-1
d_call: TRBD2
v_call: TRBV9
cdr3_nt: TGTGCCAGCAGCGCACATAGCGGGAGAAGCAATGAGCAGTTCTTC
cdr3_aa: CASSAHSGRSNEQFF

j_call: TRBJ1-2
d_call: NA
v_call: TRBV5-1
cdr3_nt: TGCGCCAGCAGCGGGATAGGGGGTGGTTTTGACTATGGCTACACCTTC
cdr3_aa: CASSGIGGGFDYGYTF

j_call: TRBJ2-7
d_call: NA
v_call: TRBV5-1
cdr3_nt: TGCGCCAGCAGCTTGGGCAGGGCCTACGAGCAGTACTTC
cdr3_aa: CASSLGRAYEQYF

j_call: TRBJ2-2
d_call: TRBD2
v_call: TRBV29-1
cdr3_nt: TGCAGCGTTGATCTAGCGGGAGACACCGGGGAGCTGTTTTTT
cdr3_aa: CSVDLAGDTGELFF

j_call: TRBJ2-3
d_call: TRBD2
v_call: TRBV5-1
cdr3_nt: TGCGCCAGCAGCCTACTACTAGCGGGAGGTAGCACAGATACGCAGTATTTT
cdr3_aa: CASSLLLAGGSTDTQYF

j_call: TRBJ1-5
d_call: TRBD1
v_call: TRBV2
cdr3_nt: TGTGCCAGCAGTGAATTCGGGACAGATAGCAATCAGCCCCAGCATTTT
cdr3_aa: CASSEFGTDSNQPQHF

j_call: TRBJ2-7
d_call: TRBD1
v_call: TRBV18
cdr3_nt: TGTGCCAGCTCACCCCGGACAGGTGGCGACTACGAGCAGTACTTC
cdr3_aa: CASSPRTGGDYEQYF

j_call: TRBJ2-3
d_call: TRBD1
v_call: TRBV18
cdr3_nt: TGTGCCAGCTCACCCCGGGACAGGGGGACTTCAGATACGCAGTATTTT
cdr3_aa: CASSPRDRGTSDTQYF

j_call: TRBJ2-1
d_call: TRBD2
v_call: TRBV11-2
cdr3_nt: TGTGCCAGCAGCGCTAGCGGGAGCGACCACAATGAGCAGTTCTTC
cdr3_aa: CASSASGSDHNEQFF

j_call: TRBJ2-7
d_call: TRBD2
v_call: TRBV5-4
cdr3_nt: TGTGCCAGCAGCGTGGGACTAGGAATATTAGGCGAGCAGTACTTC
cdr3_aa: CASSVGLGILGEQYF

j_call: TRBJ1-6
d_call: NA
v_call: TRBV11-2
cdr3_nt: TGTGCCAGCAGCGTAGGACTCCTACCCCTCCACTTT
cdr3_aa: CASSVGLLPLHF

j_call: TRBJ2-7
d_call: TRBD1
v_call: TRBV6-6
cdr3_nt: TGTGCCAGCAGTAAACAGGGGAAAAGCTACGAGCAGTACTTC
cdr3_aa: CASSKQGKSYEQYF

j_call: TRBJ2-7
d_call: NA
v_call: TRBV15
cdr3_nt: TGTGCCACCAGCAGTCGGGGGAACCAAGACGAGCAGTACTTC
cdr3_aa: CATSSRGNQDEQYF

j_call: TRBJ2-7
d_call: TRBD2
v_call: TRBV30
cdr3_nt: TGTGCCTGGAGTCGACTAGCGGGGTACGAGCAGTACTTC
cdr3_aa: CAWSRLAGYEQYF

j_call: TRBJ2-5
d_call: NA
v_call: TRBV6-5
cdr3_nt: TGTGCCAGCAGTTTCTCACGGACTGGTTCACGGACCCAGTACTTC
cdr3_aa: CASSFSRTGSRTQYF

j_call: TRBJ1-3
d_call: TRBD1
v_call: TRBV6-6
cdr3_nt: TGTGCCAGCAGCCGGGACAGGGGGCGAGGAAACACCATATATTTT
cdr3_aa: CASSRDRGRGNTIYF

j_call: TRBJ1-2
d_call: NA
v_call: TRBV9
cdr3_nt: TGTGCCAGCAGCGTAGGGGGAGGGGACTATGGCTACACCTTC
cdr3_aa: CASSVGGGDYGYTF

j_call: TRBJ2-7
d_call: NA
v_call: TRBV7-9
cdr3_nt: TGTGCCAGCAGCTCGTACTACGAGCAGTACTTC
cdr3_aa: CASSSYYEQYF

j_call: TRBJ1-1
d_call: NA
v_call: TRBV7-2
cdr3_nt: TGTGCCAGCAGCTTAGTCGGGAACACTGAAGCTTTCTTT
cdr3_aa: CASSLVGNTEAFF

j_call: TRBJ1-5
d_call: TRBD1
v_call: TRBV15
cdr3_nt: TGTGCCACCAGCAGAGCAGGACAGGGGGTTGGGTTCCAGCATTTT
cdr3_aa: CATSRAGQGVGFQHF

j_call: TRBJ1-5
d_call: TRBD1
v_call: TRBV27
cdr3_nt: TGTGCCAGCAGTTTAGGGACAGGGGGTCCTCAGCCCCAGCATTTT
cdr3_aa: CASSLGTGGPQPQHF

j_call: TRBJ1-1
d_call: NA
v_call: TRBV18
cdr3_nt: TGTGCCAGCTCACAGAACAGGGATGAAGCTTTCTTT
cdr3_aa: CASSQNRDEAFF

j_call: TRBJ2-7
d_call: TRBD1
v_call: TRBV5-6
cdr3_nt: TGTGCCAGCAGCTTGGGGACAGGTCCCTCCTACGAGCAGTACTTC
cdr3_aa: CASSLGTGPSYEQYF

j_call: TRBJ1-6
d_call: NA
v_call: TRBV30
cdr3_nt: TGTGCCTGGAGTGCCCTCACAGGGCTTTCACCCCTCCACTTT
cdr3_aa: CAWSALTGLSPLHF